Below, 7 T cell receptor beta chains from the same sample are listed, as sequenced in a study of monozygotic twins with cystic fibrosis. Sequencing was performed with immunoSEQ multiplex PCR; in TCRdb, only in-frame clones are kept and a portion is missing. Of about 14,000 clones in the sample, 80% to 90% are singletons; the top ten hold 1.1%. The specimen sequenced was blood. These receptors all stem from a boy aged 5 to 17 with cystic fibrosis.

V usage is TRBV13 and J usage is TRBJ2-4; D is unresolved. The CDR3 has 15 amino acids. The germline CDR1 and CDR2 sequences are PRHDT and FYEKMQ (reference sequence). The V gene lost 2 bases and the J gene lost 1 base, with 9 bases spanning the gap. The CDR3 sequence is CASSLRARAKNIQYF. Here the CDR3 DNA reads TGTGCCAGCAGCTTACGAGCGAGGGCCAAAAACATTCAGTACTTC. The complete variable domain, with remaining parts taken from reference TRBV13 and TRBJ2-4, reads AAGVIQSPRHLIKEKRETATLKCYPIPRHDTVYWYQQGPGQDPQFLISFYEKMQSDKGSIPDRFSAQQFSDYHSELNMSSLELGDSALYFCASSLRARAKNIQYFGAGTRLSVL.

The rearrangement joins TRBV7-2 to TRBJ1-5, with D perhaps matching TRBD1 (5 bases). Trimming took 1 base from V and 7 from J, leaving 17 bases between them. The CDR3 length is 16 residues. CDR1 is SGHTA, CDR2 FQGNSA, per germline. The DNA of the CDR3 is TGTGCCAGCAGCTTAGAGGGGTCGGCAGGGTGGCAGCCCCAGCATTTT. Protein sequence: CASSLEGSAGWQPQHF.

V is TRBV29-1 and J is TRBJ2-1; 10 bases map to TRBD1. The CDR3 covers 15 residues. Germline V lookup: CDR1 SQVTM, CDR2 ANQGSEA. Trimming cost V 7 bases and J 7 bases; bases outside gene matches: 13. The CDR3 DNA reads TGCAGCGCGGACAGGGGGTCTCTCAGGGGGAATGAGCAGTTCTTC. Its translation: CSADRGSLRGNEQFF.

V usage is TRBV19 and J usage is TRBJ1-2; D not certain. The CDR3 is made up of 12 amino acids. V lost 3 bases and J lost 8, with 10 bases in between. Germline V gene lookup returns CDR1 LNHDA and CDR2 SQIVND (reference sequence). CDR3 sequence: CASSIGEIGYTF. The CDR3 region has the DNA TGTGCCAGTAGTATCGGAGAAATAGGCTACACCTTC.

V usage is TRBV2 and J usage is TRBJ1-6; weak D call: TRBD1 (5 bases). The CDR3 runs to 16 residues. CDR1 SNHLY and CDR2 FYNNEI come from the germline V gene. Trimming shortened V by 8 bases and J by 10 bases, and 24 bases separated the two germline ends. CDR3 sequence (DNA): TGTGCCAGCCGCATCGCCAGACAGATCTTGGGATCACCCCTCCACTTT. Translation gives CASRIARQILGSPLHF.

The chain joins TRBV4-1 to TRBJ1-1, with 8 bases fitting TRBD1. V gave up 1 base and J gave up 6 bases; unmatched junction bases: 4. Germline V gene lookup returns CDR1 MGHRA and CDR2 YSYEKL. The CDR3 is 14 residues long. CDR3 in amino acids: CASSQGTGRAEAFF. CDR3 DNA sequence: TGCGCCAGCAGCCAAGGGACAGGGCGGGCTGAAGCTTTCTTT.

The chain combines TRBV5-1 with TRBJ1-2, with D possibly matching TRBD1 (5 bases). The germline CDR1 and CDR2 sequences are SGHRS and YFSETQ. V gave up 4 bases and J gave up 8 bases, with 21 bases separating them. The CDR3 runs to 15 residues. The CDR3 here is CASSLSLERGDGYTF. CDR3 bases: TGCGCCAGCAGCCTCTCTCTGGAGAGGGGCGACGGCTACACCTTC. Complete variable domain (other parts from reference TRBV5-1 and TRBJ1-2): KAGVTQTPRYLIKTRGQQVTLSCSPISGHRSVSWYQQTPGQGLQFLFEYFSETQRNKGNFPGRFSGRQFSNSRSEMNVSTLELGDSALYLCASSLSLERGDGYTFGSGTRLTVV.